A single sample is the source of the 31 T cell receptor beta chains below, sequenced in a study of Graves' ophthalmopathy and Graves' hyperthyroidism. Amplification from RNA transcripts yielded the TCR beta CDR3 regions. Following a first-round RT-PCR that used HTBI primers, a second-round multiplex PCR was carried out. Each CDR3 protein gets one entry after TCRdb re-called the multiplex PCR reads with MiXCR. The sample holds about 620,000 distinct CDR3 sequences, 22% seen once. The source material was peripheral blood. These receptors were obtained from a woman aged 18-35 years with stable Graves' hyperthyroidism. Some clones in this sample may be carry-over from other donors' samples.

This rearrangement joins TRBV12-3 or TRBV12-4 to TRBJ1-1, with D uncertain. V shed 5 bases and J shed 10 bases, with 14 bases lying between them. The CDR3 runs 12 residues. CDR3 nucleotides: TGTGCCAGCAGTCGGGCAGGCCGAGGAGCTTTCTTT. This codes for CASSRAGRGAFF.

This clonotype was found many times. The V and J genes are TRBV11-2 and TRBJ2-7; tentative D call: TRBD2 (5 bases). CDR1 SGHAT and CDR2 FQNNGV come from the germline V gene. V lost 3 bases and J 3 bases, leaving 15 bases between the germline ends. The CDR3 is made up of 15 amino acids. The CDR3 sequence: CASSFNEGEYYEQYF. For the CDR3, the DNA is TGTGCCAGCAGCTTTAATGAGGGCGAATACTACGAGCAGTACTTC.

This clonotype showed up just a few times. V gene TRBV12-3 or TRBV12-4 combines with J gene TRBJ1-2, with D perhaps TRBD1 (5 bases). The CDR3 spans 13 residues. Trimming removed 8 bases at V and 3 bases at J, with 13 bases between. DNA of the CDR3: TGTGCCAGCTCGGGGCGAAGTTACTATGGCTACACCTTC. Protein product: CASSGRSYYGYTF.

The chain combines TRBV10-3 with TRBJ2-7; 10 positions match TRBD2. Germline assignment: CDR1 ENHRY and CDR2 SYGVKD. J was trimmed by 3 bases and V by 6 bases; bases with no gene match: 23. CDR3 length: 20 amino acids. The CDR3 sequence: CAIRPGIDTAGLAEIYEQYF. The CDR3 DNA reads TGTGCCATCAGGCCGGGAATCGACACAGCAGGACTAGCGGAGATCTACGAGCAGTACTTC.

As for this clonotype: A much larger clone differs by one base, so this may be a read error. This chain joins TRBV28 and TRBJ1-1; D is ambiguous. V lost 7 bases and J lost 5, with 8 bases in between. The CDR3 is made up of 11 amino acids. Germline assignment: CDR1 MDHEN and CDR2 SYDVKM. In nucleotides, the CDR3 is TGTGCCAGCACCGGGGAAACTGAAGCTTTCTTT. Residues: CASTGETEAFF.

This clonotype appeared once. The chain carries TRBV4-1 and TRBJ2-7, with 7 nucleotides matching TRBD2. CDR3 length equals 14 residues. The germline CDR1 and CDR2 sequences are MGHRA and YSYEKL. The CDR3, as DNA: TGTGCCAGCAGCCAACGGGACTACTCCTACGAGCAGTACGTC. Amino acid sequence: CASSQRDYSYEQYV.

This clonotype occurred many times. V usage is TRBV11-1 and J usage is TRBJ2-5; TRBD2 matches at 7 bases. The CDR3 sequence is 17 residues long. Germline assignment: CDR1 SGHAT and CDR2 FQDESV (reference sequence). The trim removed 1 base at V and 1 base at J, leaving 9 bases unmatched. CDR3: CASSLGSLSGAQETQYF. For the CDR3, the DNA is TGTGCCAGCAGCTTAGGGAGCCTAAGCGGGGCCCAAGAGACCCAGTACTTC. The full variable domain, completed using reference TRBV11-1 and TRBJ2-5, is EAEVAQSPRYKITEKSQAVAFWCDPISGHATLYWYRQILGQGPELLVQFQDESVVDDSQLPKDRFSAERLKGVDSTLKIQPAELGDSAMYLCASSLGSLSGAQETQYFGPGTRLLVL.

In DNA form, the CDR3 reads TGTGCCAGCAGCTTAGGTGCGGACGCTTACGACGAGCAGTACTTC. Translated, it gives CASSLGADAYDEQYF. The chain employs TRBV7-8 and TRBJ2-7; D is uncertain. The CDR3 sequence is 15 residues long. Germline V CDR1 and CDR2: SGHVS, FQNEAQ. Trimming stripped 1 base from V and 5 bases from J, with 15 bases between.

This clonotype was detected ten times or more. The chain carries TRBV27 and TRBJ2-7; 7 nucleotides align to TRBD1. CDR3 length: 13 amino acids. The V gene's germline CDR1 is MNHEY and CDR2 SMNVEV (reference sequence). The V gene end was trimmed by 6 bases and the J gene end by 3 bases; junction bases not matched to a gene: 5. CDR3 residues: CASRWAGGYEQYF. CDR3 DNA sequence: TGTGCCAGCAGATGGGCAGGGGGCTACGAGCAGTACTTC.

This chain connects TRBV12-3 or TRBV12-4 to TRBJ2-7; D not certain. V gave up 4 bases and J gave up 2 bases, with 12 bases separating them. The length of the CDR3 is 14 residues. This CDR3 reads CASSYPANTYEQYF. The CDR3 nucleotides are TGTGCCAGCAGTTACCCGGCAAACACCTACGAGCAGTACTTC.

V gene TRBV12-3 or TRBV12-4 combines with J gene TRBJ2-5; 10 nucleotides match TRBD1. The CDR3 is 15 residues long. Losses at the gene ends were 3 bases for V and 5 bases for J; bases not matched to a gene: 6. In nucleotides, the CDR3 is TGTGCCAGCAGTTTCCAGACAGGGGGCGAGGAGACCCAGTACTTC. Translating gives CASSFQTGGEETQYF.

This clonotype appeared many times. The chain joins TRBV15 to TRBJ1-2, with no clear D. Trimming removed 1 base from V and 2 bases from J, with 5 bases in between. CDR3 size: 13 residues. Germline V gene data show CDR1 as LNHNV and CDR2 as YYDKDF (reference sequence). In DNA, the CDR3 is TGTGCCACCAGCAGAGGATCGAACTATGGCTACACCTTC. Its protein is CATSRGSNYGYTF.

This clonotype was seen ten or more times. The chain is built from TRBV29-1 and TRBJ1-2; 10 bases fit TRBD1. This CDR3 has 13 amino acids. Trimming cost V 2 bases and J 7 bases; bases outside gene matches: 4. Germline V gene sequence: CDR1 SQVTM, CDR2 ANQGSEA. DNA for the CDR3: TGCAGCGTTGAACTGGGACAGGGGCTTGGCTACACCTTC. It is translated as CSVELGQGLGYTF.

This clonotype was seen many times. The junction departs from germline at one end; a sequencing error may be responsible. This chain connects TRBV3-1 to TRBJ2-3; TRBD1 matches at 8 bases. CDR1 and CDR2 (germline): LGHDT, YNNKEL (reference sequence). The CDR3 covers 13 residues. In DNA, the CDR3 is TGTGCCAGCAGCCAAGATCAAAGGACAGGGTCCCGTTTT. It is translated as CASSQDQRTGSRF.

This clonotype has ten or more counts. The chain recombines TRBV5-1 with TRBJ1-1; the D gene is possibly TRBD1 (5 bases). The V end lost 7 bases, the J end lost 1 base, and 11 bases lay between the germline ends. The CDR3 runs to 13 residues. The germline CDR1 and CDR2 sequences are SGHRS and YFSETQ. CDR3 amino acids: CASRDSANTEAFF. CDR3 DNA: TGCGCCAGCCGCGACAGCGCGAACACTGAAGCTTTCTTT.

This rearrangement joins TRBV6-1 to TRBJ1-1, with 11 bases fitting TRBD1. The CDR3 extends over 14 amino acids. Germline assignment: CDR1 MNHNS and CDR2 SASEGT. Losses at the gene ends were 7 bases for V and 5 bases for J; bases not matched to a gene: 6. The CDR3 coding sequence is TGTGCCAGCACCCCGGACAGGGGGCGGACTGAAGCTTTCTTT. As protein: CASTPDRGRTEAFF.

This clonotype was detected only a few times. This chain links TRBV11-1 with TRBJ2-2, with D maybe TRBD2 (6 bases). Trimming removed 5 bases at V and 8 bases at J, with 12 bases between. Germline loops: CDR1 SGHAT, CDR2 FQDESV (reference sequence). This CDR3 spans 13 amino acids. The CDR3 is CASSPGSGGELFF. In DNA, the CDR3 is TGTGCCAGCAGCCCAGGGAGCGGGGGGGAGCTGTTTTTT.

This clonotype was detected ten times or more. V is TRBV12-3 or TRBV12-4 and J is TRBJ2-5; the D gene is possibly TRBD2 (5 bases). The CDR3 is 16 residues long. V lost 2 bases to trimming and J lost 5 bases, with 18 bases between them. The CDR3 region has the DNA TGTGCCAGCAGTTTATTTGTTACCTCGGGGTTGGAGACCCAGTACTTC. Its translation: CASSLFVTSGLETQYF.

Details on this clonotype: Being one base from a much bigger clone, this may be a read error. J is TRBJ2-7 and V is TRBV28, with 8 bases fitting TRBD1. CDR3 length equals 14 residues. From germline, CDR1 is MDHEN and CDR2 SYDVKM. The chain's CDR3 is CVSSSQGASYEQYF. The CDR3 DNA is TGTGTCAGCAGTTCGCAGGGGGCGTCCTACGAGCAGTACTTC.

This chain uses TRBV28 with TRBJ2-7, with 12 bases lining up with TRBD2. Unmatched junction bases numbered 7, after V lost 6 bases and J lost 1 base. This CDR3 is 16 amino acids long. The germline V gene has CDR1 MDHEN and CDR2 SYDVKM. Here the CDR3 reads CASRPTSGSGSYEQYF. CDR3 DNA sequence: TGTGCCAGCAGACCGACTAGCGGGAGTGGATCCTACGAGCAGTACTTC.

The V gene is TRBV10-3, the J gene TRBJ2-7; maybe TRBD2 (6 bases). This CDR3 has 13 residues. Germline V lookup: CDR1 ENHRY, CDR2 SYGVKD. V lost 10 bases and J 7 bases, leaving 20 bases between the germline ends. DNA of the CDR3: TGTGCCACAGAGGGAGGAGCGCAGGTGGAGCAGTACTTC. Translated: CATEGGAQVEQYF.

This clonotype turned up a few times. J is TRBJ2-7 and V is TRBV29-1; TRBD1 aligns across 7 bases. Germline values: CDR1 SQVTM, CDR2 ANQGSEA. Trimming took 4 bases from V and 0 from J; bases not matched to a gene: 12. CDR3 size: 16 residues. The DNA for the CDR3 is TGCAGCGTTGGAGATCCAATGGCAGGGGGCTCCTACGAGCAGTACTTC. Protein sequence: CSVGDPMAGGSYEQYF.

This clonotype was found many times. The V gene is TRBV2, the J gene TRBJ1-1; D is possibly TRBD1 (6 bases). The length of the CDR3 is 15 residues. Trimming took off 4 bases at V and 1 base at J, with 13 bases between the two ends. CDR1 is SNHLY and CDR2 is FYNNEI in the germline V gene. CDR3 nucleotides: TGTGCCAGCAGTGGGTCCGGGACAAGGAACACTGAAGCTTTCTTT. Translating it yields CASSGSGTRNTEAFF.

This clonotype has at least ten counts. This chain joins TRBV28 and TRBJ2-7; TRBD2 might be the D (6 bases). The CDR3 sequence is 14 residues long. Germline V gene lookup returns CDR1 MDHEN and CDR2 SYDVKM. The V end lost 6 bases, the J end lost 7 bases, and 19 bases lay between the germline ends. The CDR3 is CASRREVGSGEQYF. The DNA for the CDR3 is TGTGCCAGCAGGAGGGAGGTCGGTTCGGGAGAGCAGTACTTC.

The chain couples TRBV6-4 to TRBJ2-7; possible D gene TRBD1, 5 bases. Trimming removed 5 bases at V and 3 bases at J, with 11 bases between. Per germline, CDR1 MRHNA and CDR2 SNTAGT. This CDR3 comprises 13 residues. The chain's CDR3 is CASSMDTNYEQYF. DNA of the CDR3: TGTGCCAGCAGTATGGACACAAACTACGAGCAGTACTTC.

Only a few counts were recorded for this clonotype. The J gene is TRBJ1-1, the V gene TRBV30, with D perhaps TRBD1 (5 bases). Trimming pared 3 bases from V and 6 bases from J, leaving 17 bases between. Germline lookup yields CDR1 GTSNPN and CDR2 SVGIG (reference sequence). The CDR3 runs 14 residues. CDR3 sequence: CAWSTGVGKAEAFF. CDR3 nucleotide sequence: TGTGCCTGGAGCACGGGGGTGGGTAAGGCTGAAGCTTTCTTT.

This clonotype has ten or more counts. The genes are TRBV12-3 or TRBV12-4 and TRBJ1-1, with D unresolved. Trimming cost V 3 bases and J 5 bases, with 13 bases left between them. This CDR3 has 14 residues. The CDR3 reads CASSFKVSWTEAFF. The CDR3, as DNA: TGTGCCAGCAGTTTTAAAGTCAGTTGGACTGAAGCTTTCTTT.

This chain joins TRBV12-3 or TRBV12-4 and TRBJ2-2; unclear D gene. The V end lost 8 bases, the J end lost 4 bases, and 8 bases lay between the germline ends. This CDR3 region has 12 residues. This CDR3 is CASYTGTGELFF. The CDR3 DNA reads TGTGCCAGCTACACGGGCACCGGGGAGCTGTTTTTT.

The chain uses TRBV6-1 and TRBJ2-2, with 7 positions matching TRBD1. This CDR3 has 15 amino acids. J was trimmed by 10 bases and V by 5 bases; bases with no gene match: 13. The germline V gene encodes CDR1 MNHNS and CDR2 SASEGT. The CDR3 coding sequence is TGTGCCAGCAGTCCCAGGGGGAACAGGAAAGCGGAGCTGTTTTTT. Its translation is CASSPRGNRKAELFF.

There are many counts of this clonotype. The chain carries TRBV28 and TRBJ1-1; the D gene is possibly TRBD1 (6 bases). There are 13 residues in the CDR3. Germline loops: CDR1 MDHEN, CDR2 SYDVKM. V was cut by 4 bases and J by 9 bases, with 15 bases left in between. DNA for the CDR3: TGTGCCAGCAGTTCCCCCTCCGGACAGAAAGCTTTCTTT. Encoded protein: CASSSPSGQKAFF.

The sample holds a few counts of this clonotype. V gene TRBV12-3 or TRBV12-4 combines with J gene TRBJ1-1; no reliable D call. The CDR3 runs 15 residues. Trimming removed 2 bases at V and 2 bases at J, with 12 bases between. CDR3 residues: CASSLKGRLNTEAFF. The CDR3 DNA is TGTGCCAGCAGTTTAAAGGGCAGATTAAACACTGAAGCTTTCTTT.